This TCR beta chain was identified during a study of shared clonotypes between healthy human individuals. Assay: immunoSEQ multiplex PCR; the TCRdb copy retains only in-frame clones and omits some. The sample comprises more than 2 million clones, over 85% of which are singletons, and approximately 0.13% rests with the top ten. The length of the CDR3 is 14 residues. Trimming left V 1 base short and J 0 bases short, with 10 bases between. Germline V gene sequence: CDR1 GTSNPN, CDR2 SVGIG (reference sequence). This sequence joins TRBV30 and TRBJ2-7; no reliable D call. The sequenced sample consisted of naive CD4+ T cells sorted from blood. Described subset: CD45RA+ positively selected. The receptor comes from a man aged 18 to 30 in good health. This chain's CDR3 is CAWSAIPSSYEQYF. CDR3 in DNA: TGTGCCTGGAGTGCGATCCCGAGCTCCTACGAGCAGTACTTC. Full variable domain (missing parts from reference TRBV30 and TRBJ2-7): SQTIHQWPATLVQPVGSPLSLECTVEGTSNPNLYWYRQAAGRGLQLLFYSVGIGQISSEVPQNLSASRPQDRQFILSSKKLLLSDSGFYLCAWSAIPSSYEQYFGPGTRLTVT.